This TCR beta chain appears in the sequencing data of a study of T cells expressing NK-cell markers. Looking at the study overall: Repertoire data for TCR beta were derived from sorted T cells (CD3+CD56+NKG2C+, CD3+CD56+NKG2C- and CD3+CD56-NKG2C+). Study-level points and caveats: The study found dominant NKG2C+ clonotypes at about 1.0-7.0% of CD8+ T cells in roughly six donors. These same clonotypes (in several donors) also led the CD3+CD56-NKG2C+ fraction.

For this clonotype: What it recognizes is unknown.

The CDR3 has 16 amino acids. In germline, CDR1 is SGHVS, CDR2 FNYEAQ. TCRdb reprocessed the 5' RACE reads and reports one entry per CDR3 protein, with no DNA. Recorded for this sample: about 540,000 distinct CDR3 sequences. The rearrangement links TRBV7-6 to TRBJ2-1; as DNA is missing, the TRBD1 call by TCRdb cannot be tested. The source is a man younger than 35 in good health. The source material was blood T cells: a sorted CD56 or NKG2C T cell subset, CD4+ or CD8+ T cells, or bulk PBMC T cells (not recorded which). CDR3 amino acids: CASSSRDGSAYNEQFF.